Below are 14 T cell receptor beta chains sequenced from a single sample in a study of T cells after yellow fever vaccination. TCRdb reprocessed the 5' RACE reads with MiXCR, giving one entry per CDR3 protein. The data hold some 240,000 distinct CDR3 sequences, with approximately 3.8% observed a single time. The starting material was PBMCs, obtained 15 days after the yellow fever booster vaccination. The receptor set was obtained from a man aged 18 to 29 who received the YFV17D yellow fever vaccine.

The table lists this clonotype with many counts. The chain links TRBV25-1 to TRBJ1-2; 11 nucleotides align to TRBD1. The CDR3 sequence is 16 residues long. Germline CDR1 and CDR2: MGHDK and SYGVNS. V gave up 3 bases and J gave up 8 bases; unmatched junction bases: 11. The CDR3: CASSETGTGGLKGYTF. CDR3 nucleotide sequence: TGTGCCAGCAGTGAGACCGGGACAGGGGGTTTGAAAGGCTACACCTTC.

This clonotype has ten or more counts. The CDR3: CASSQGASGVGPGYGYTF. CDR3 DNA: TGTGCCAGCAGCCAAGGAGCTTCGGGGGTCGGGCCTGGCTATGGCTACACCTTC. The chain has TRBV3-1 and TRBJ1-2, with a tentative D call TRBD1 (5 bases). Trimming took 1 base from V and 4 from J, leaving 22 bases between them. The CDR3 consists of 18 residues. Germline V lookup: CDR1 LGHDT, CDR2 YNNKEL (reference sequence). The complete variable domain, with remaining parts taken from reference TRBV3-1 and TRBJ1-2, reads DTAVSQTPKYLVTQMGNDKSIKCEQNLGHDTMYWYKQDSKKFLKIMFSYNNKELIINETVPNRFSPKSPDKAHLNLHINSLELGDSAVYFCASSQGASGVGPGYGYTFGSGTRLTVV.

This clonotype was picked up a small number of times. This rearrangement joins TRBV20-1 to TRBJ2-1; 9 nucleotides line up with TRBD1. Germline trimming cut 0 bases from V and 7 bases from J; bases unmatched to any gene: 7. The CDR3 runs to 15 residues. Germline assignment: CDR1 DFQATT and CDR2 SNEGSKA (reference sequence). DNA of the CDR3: TGCAGTGCTAGAGACCCGAACAGGGGGCGAAATGAGCAGTTCTTC. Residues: CSARDPNRGRNEQFF.

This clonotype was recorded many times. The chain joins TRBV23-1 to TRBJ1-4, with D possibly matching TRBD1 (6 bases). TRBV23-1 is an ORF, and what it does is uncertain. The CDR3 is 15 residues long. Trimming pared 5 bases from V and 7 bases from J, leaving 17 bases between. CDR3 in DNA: TGCGCCAGCAGTTCGGGGGCGGAGGAATTTGAAAAACTGTTTTTT. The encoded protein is CASSSGAEEFEKLFF.

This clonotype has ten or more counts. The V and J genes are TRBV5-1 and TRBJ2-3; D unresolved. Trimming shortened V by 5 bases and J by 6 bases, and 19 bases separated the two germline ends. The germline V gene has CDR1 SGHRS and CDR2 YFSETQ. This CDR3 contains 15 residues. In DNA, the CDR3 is TGCGCCAGCAGTCTTGAACTTCCGTCCTCGGATACGCAGTATTTT. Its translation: CASSLELPSSDTQYF. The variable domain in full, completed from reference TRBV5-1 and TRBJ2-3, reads KAGVTQTPRYLIKTRGQQVTLSCSPISGHRSVSWYQQTPGQGLQFLFEYFSETQRNKGNFPGRFSGRQFSNSRSEMNVSTLELGDSALYLCASSLELPSSDTQYFGPGTRLTVL.

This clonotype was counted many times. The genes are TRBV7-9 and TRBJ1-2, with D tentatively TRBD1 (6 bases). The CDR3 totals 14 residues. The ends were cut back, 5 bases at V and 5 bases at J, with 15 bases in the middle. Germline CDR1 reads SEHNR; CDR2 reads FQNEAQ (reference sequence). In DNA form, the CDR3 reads TGTGCCAGCAGCCCGAGGCTGGGGGCGTATGGCTACACCTTC. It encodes CASSPRLGAYGYTF.

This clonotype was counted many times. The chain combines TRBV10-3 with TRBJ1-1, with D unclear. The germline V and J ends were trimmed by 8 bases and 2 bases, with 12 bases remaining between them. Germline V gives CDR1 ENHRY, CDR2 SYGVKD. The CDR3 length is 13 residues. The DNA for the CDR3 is TGTGCCATCCATGCAGGTTTTAACACTGAAGCTTTCTTT. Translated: CAIHAGFNTEAFF.

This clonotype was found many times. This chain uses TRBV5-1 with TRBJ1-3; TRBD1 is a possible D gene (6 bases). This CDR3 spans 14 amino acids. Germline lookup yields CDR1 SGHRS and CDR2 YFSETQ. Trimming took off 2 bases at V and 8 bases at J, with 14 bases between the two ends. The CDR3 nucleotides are TGCGCCAGCAGCTTAATGGACAGTCTCGACACCATATATTTT. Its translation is CASSLMDSLDTIYF.

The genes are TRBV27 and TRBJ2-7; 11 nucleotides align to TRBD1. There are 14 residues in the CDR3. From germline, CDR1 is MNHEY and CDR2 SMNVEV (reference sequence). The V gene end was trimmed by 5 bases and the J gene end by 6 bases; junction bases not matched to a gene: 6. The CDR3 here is CASSRTGGFLEQYV. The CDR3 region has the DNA TGTGCCAGCAGTCGGACAGGGGGCTTCCTCGAGCAGTACGTC.

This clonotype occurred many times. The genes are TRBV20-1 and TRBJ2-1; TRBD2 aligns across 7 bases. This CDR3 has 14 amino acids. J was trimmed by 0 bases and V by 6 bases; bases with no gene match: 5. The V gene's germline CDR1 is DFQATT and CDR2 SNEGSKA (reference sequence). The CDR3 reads CSARDYSSYNEQFF. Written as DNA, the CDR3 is TGCAGTGCCAGGGACTATAGCTCCTACAATGAGCAGTTCTTC.

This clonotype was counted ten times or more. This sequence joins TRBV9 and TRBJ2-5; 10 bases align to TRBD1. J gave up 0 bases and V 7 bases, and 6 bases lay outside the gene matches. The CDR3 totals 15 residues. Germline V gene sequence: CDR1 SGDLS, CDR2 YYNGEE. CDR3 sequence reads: CASGTGAIDQETQYF. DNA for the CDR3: TGTGCCAGCGGGACAGGGGCGATAGACCAAGAGACCCAGTACTTC.

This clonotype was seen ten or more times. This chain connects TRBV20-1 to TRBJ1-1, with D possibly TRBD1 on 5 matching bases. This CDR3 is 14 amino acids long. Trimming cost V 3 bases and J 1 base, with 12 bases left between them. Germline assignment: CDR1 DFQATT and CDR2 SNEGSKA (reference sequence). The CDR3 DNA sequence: TGCAGTGCTAGCTTTACAAGGGGGAACACTGAAGCTTTCTTT. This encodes CSASFTRGNTEAFF.

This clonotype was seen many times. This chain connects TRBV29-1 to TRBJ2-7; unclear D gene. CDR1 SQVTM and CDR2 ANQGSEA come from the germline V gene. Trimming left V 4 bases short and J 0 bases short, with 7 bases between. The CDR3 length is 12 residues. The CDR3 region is CSVVGFSYEQYF. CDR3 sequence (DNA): TGCAGCGTTGTTGGGTTCTCCTACGAGCAGTACTTC.

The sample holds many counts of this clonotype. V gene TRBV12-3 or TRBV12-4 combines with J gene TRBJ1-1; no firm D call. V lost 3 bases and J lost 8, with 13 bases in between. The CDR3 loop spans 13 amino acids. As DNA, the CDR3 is TGTGCCAGCAGTTTTAATTCAGGTTTAGAAGCTTTCTTT. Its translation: CASSFNSGLEAFF.